This passage covers 13 T cell receptor beta chains from one sample sequenced in a study of identical twins. TCRdb processed the 5' RACE reads anew with MiXCR; each CDR3 protein has one entry. Here the sample spans a few hundred thousand distinct CDR3 sequences, about 13% being singletons. The same specimen was also included in a second study, on yellow fever vaccine responses in identical twins.

Material: memory (CD45RO+) T cells sorted from blood. The source of these receptors is a woman younger than 30 in good health.

This clonotype came up a few times. This chain uses TRBV3-1 with TRBJ2-5; 11 bases are shared with TRBD2. J gave up 10 bases and V 0 bases, and 4 bases lay outside the gene matches. The CDR3 extends over 14 amino acids. Germline V gene data show CDR1 as LGHDT and CDR2 as YNNKEL (reference sequence). The CDR3 sequence is CASSQDTSGSGQYF. Here the CDR3 DNA reads TGTGCCAGCAGCCAAGATACTAGCGGGAGCGGCCAGTACTTC.

This chain links TRBV11-2 with TRBJ2-5, with 7 nucleotides matching TRBD2. CDR3 length: 15 amino acids. V trimming: 1 base; J trimming: 5 bases; junction bases outside the gene matches: 7. Germline lookup yields CDR1 SGHAT and CDR2 FQNNGV. CDR3 sequence: CASSLGGGRGETQYF. CDR3 nucleotide sequence: TGTGCCAGCAGCTTAGGCGGGGGACGAGGGGAGACCCAGTACTTC.

The J gene is TRBJ2-3, the V gene TRBV28, with 7 bases lining up with TRBD2. V dropped 8 bases and J dropped 2; count of bases not matched to a gene: 19. Germline lookup yields CDR1 MDHEN and CDR2 SYDVKM. The CDR3 has 18 amino acids. The CDR3 sequence is CASRPFFSWRGTTDTQYF. In DNA, the CDR3 is TGTGCCAGCCGCCCCTTTTTTAGTTGGCGGGGGACCACAGATACGCAGTATTTT.

This clonotype came up many times. The chain carries TRBV20-1 and TRBJ2-7; 7 bases align to TRBD2. There are 13 residues in the CDR3. V trimming: 1 base; J trimming: 2 bases; junction bases outside the gene matches: 2. Germline CDR1 and CDR2: DFQATT and SNEGSKA (reference sequence). The CDR3 bases are TGCAGTGCTAGAGGACTAGCCACCTACGAGCAGTACTTC. Amino acid sequence: CSARGLATYEQYF.

The V call is TRBV6-2 or TRBV6-3, the J call TRBJ2-7; D is perhaps TRBD2 (6 bases). CDR1 MNHEY and CDR2 SVGEGT come from the germline V gene. V was trimmed by 3 bases and J by 3 bases, leaving 18 bases between them. The CDR3 runs to 16 residues. CDR3 region: CASSYGAGSDFYEQYF. DNA for the CDR3: TGTGCCAGCAGTTATGGTGCGGGGTCGGACTTCTACGAGCAGTACTTC.

The chain is built from TRBV7-2 and TRBJ2-1, with 11 bases aligning to TRBD2. Germline V gene lookup returns CDR1 SGHTA and CDR2 FQGNSA. This CDR3 has 16 residues. Trimming at V came to 3 bases and at J to 4 bases, leaving 5 bases not matched to a gene. Written as DNA, the CDR3 is TGTGCCAGCAGCTTTACTAGCGGGAGTGGGTACAATGAGCAGTTCTTC. It is translated as CASSFTSGSGYNEQFF.

There are many counts of this clonotype. V and J are TRBV18 and TRBJ2-1; TRBD1 or TRBD2 may be the D gene (5 bases each). The CDR3 is 15 residues long. Trimming cost V 0 bases and J 6 bases, with 12 bases left between them. Looked up from germline, CDR1 is KGHSH and CDR2 is LQKENI. CDR3: CASSPPNRGANEQFF. The CDR3 DNA sequence: TGTGCCAGCTCACCACCGAATCGAGGGGCCAATGAGCAGTTCTTC. Using reference TRBV18 and TRBJ2-1 for the parts outside the CDR3, the full variable domain is NAGVMQNPRHLVRRRGQEARLRCSPMKGHSHVYWYRQLPEEGLKFMVYLQKENIIDESGMPKERFSAEFPKEGPSILRIQQVVRGDSAAYFCASSPPNRGANEQFFGPGTRLTVL.

The sample holds many counts of this clonotype. V and J are TRBV7-2 and TRBJ2-3, with 9 nucleotides matching TRBD2. Germline V gives CDR1 SGHTA, CDR2 FQGNSA. V lost 4 bases, J lost 4 bases, and 12 bases stayed unmatched. There are 17 residues in the CDR3. CDR3 DNA sequence: TGTGCCAGCAGCTCGTACTGGGGACTAGCCGGGGCAGATACGCAGTATTTT. This sequence encodes CASSSYWGLAGADTQYF. The full variable domain, with the rest looked up from reference TRBV7-2 and TRBJ2-3, is GAGVSQSPSNKVTEKGKDVELRCDPISGHTALYWYRQSLGQGLEFLIYFQGNSAPDKSGLPSDRFSAERTGGSVSTLTIQRTQQEDSAVYLCASSSYWGLAGADTQYFGPGTRLTVL.

This clonotype has only a few counts. V usage is TRBV4-2 and J usage is TRBJ2-4; tentative D call: TRBD1 (5 bases). This CDR3 spans 16 amino acids. With 1 base removed from V and 1 base from J, the gap between germline ends came to 11 bases. Germline-derived CDR1 and CDR2 are LGHNA and YNFKEQ. The CDR3 DNA reads as TGTGCCAGCAGCCAAGTAAGGGCAGGGGCCAAAAACATTCAGTACTTC. Translation gives CASSQVRAGAKNIQYF.

This clonotype appeared many times. The V and J genes are TRBV12-3 or TRBV12-4 and TRBJ1-2, with 7 bases matching TRBD1. The CDR3 loop spans 13 amino acids. V was clipped by 8 bases and J by 7 bases; unmatched bases: 10. The DNA of the CDR3 is TGTGCCAGCTCGAACAGGGGCGGTGGTGGCTACACCTTC. Translation: CASSNRGGGGYTF.

The chain has TRBV11-2 and TRBJ2-1, with a tentative D call TRBD2 (6 bases). The V end was cut by 3 bases, the J end by 5 bases, with 14 bases between. CDR1 is SGHAT and CDR2 is FQNNGV in the germline V gene. CDR3 size: 15 residues. The CDR3 sequence: CASSFQTRSHNEQFF. The CDR3 DNA sequence: TGTGCCAGCAGCTTCCAGACTAGATCCCACAATGAGCAGTTCTTC.

This clonotype has a count of ten or more. The CDR3 here is CASSWRGDFYEQYF. The CDR3 DNA is TGTGCCAGCAGTTGGCGGGGGGACTTTTACGAGCAGTACTTC. The genes are TRBV12-3 or TRBV12-4 and TRBJ2-7; TRBD2 matches at 8 bases. V shed 4 bases and J 4 bases; nucleotides not matched to a gene: 6. This CDR3 has 14 residues.

A few counts support this clonotype. The V gene is TRBV6-1, the J gene TRBJ1-1; D is unclear. The CDR3 has 13 residues. The germline V and J ends were trimmed by 10 bases and 2 bases, with 14 bases remaining between them. CDR1 MNHNS and CDR2 SASEGT come from the germline V gene. The CDR3 DNA is TGTGCCACTATTACCTCAAAAAACACTGAAGCTTTCTTT. As protein: CATITSKNTEAFF.